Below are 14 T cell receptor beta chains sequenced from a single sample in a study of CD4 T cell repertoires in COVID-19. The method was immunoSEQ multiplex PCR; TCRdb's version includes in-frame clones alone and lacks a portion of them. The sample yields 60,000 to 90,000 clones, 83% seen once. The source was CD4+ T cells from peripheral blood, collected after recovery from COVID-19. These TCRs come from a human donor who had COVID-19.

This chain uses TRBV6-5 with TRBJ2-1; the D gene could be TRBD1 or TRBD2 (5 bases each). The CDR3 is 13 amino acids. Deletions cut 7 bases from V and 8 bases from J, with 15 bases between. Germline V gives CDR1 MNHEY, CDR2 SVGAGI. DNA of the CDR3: TGTGCCAGCAAGAGGGCAGGGAAGGATGAGCAGTTCTTC. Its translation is CASKRAGKDEQFF.

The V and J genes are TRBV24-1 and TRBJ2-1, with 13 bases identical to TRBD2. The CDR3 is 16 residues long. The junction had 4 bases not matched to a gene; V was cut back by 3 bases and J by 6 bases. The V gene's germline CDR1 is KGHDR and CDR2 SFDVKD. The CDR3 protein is CATSDGGLAGRNEQFF. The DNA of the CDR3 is TGTGCCACCAGTGATGGGGGACTAGCGGGACGCAATGAGCAGTTCTTC.

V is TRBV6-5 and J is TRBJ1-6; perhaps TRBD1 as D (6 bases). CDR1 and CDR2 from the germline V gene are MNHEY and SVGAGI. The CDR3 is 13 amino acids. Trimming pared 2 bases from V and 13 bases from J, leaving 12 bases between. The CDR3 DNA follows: TGTGCCAGCAGTTACCTGGGGGGGGCCCCCCTCCACTTT. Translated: CASSYLGGAPLHF.

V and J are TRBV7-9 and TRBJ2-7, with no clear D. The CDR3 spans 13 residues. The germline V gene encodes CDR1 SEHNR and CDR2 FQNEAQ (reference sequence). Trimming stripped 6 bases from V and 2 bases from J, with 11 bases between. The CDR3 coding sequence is TGTGCCAGCAGACCCGGAACGGCCTACGAGCAGTACTTC. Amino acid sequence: CASRPGTAYEQYF.

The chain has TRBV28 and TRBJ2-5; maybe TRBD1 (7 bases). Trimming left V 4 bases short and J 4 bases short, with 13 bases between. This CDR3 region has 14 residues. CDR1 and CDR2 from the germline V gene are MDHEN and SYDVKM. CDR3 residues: CASSSTGEAETQYF. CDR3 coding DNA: TGTGCCAGCAGTTCAACAGGGGAGGCAGAGACCCAGTACTTC. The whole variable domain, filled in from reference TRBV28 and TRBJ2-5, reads DVKVTQSSRYLVKRTGEKVFLECVQDMDHENMFWYRQDPGLGLRLIYFSYDVKMKEKGDIPEGYSVSREKKERFSLILESASTNQTSMYLCASSSTGEAETQYFGPGTRLLVL.

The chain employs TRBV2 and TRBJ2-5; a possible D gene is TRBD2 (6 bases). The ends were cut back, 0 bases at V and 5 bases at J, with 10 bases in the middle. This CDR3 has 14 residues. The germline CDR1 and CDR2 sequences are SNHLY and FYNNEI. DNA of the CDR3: TGTGCCAGCAGTGAAGCCGGGGGTTGGGAGACCCAGTACTTC. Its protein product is CASSEAGGWETQYF.

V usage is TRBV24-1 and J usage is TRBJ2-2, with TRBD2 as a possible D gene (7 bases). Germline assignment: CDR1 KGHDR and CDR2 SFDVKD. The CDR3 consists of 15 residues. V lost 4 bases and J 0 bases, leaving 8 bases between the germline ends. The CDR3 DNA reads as TGTGCCACCAGTGACGGGGGGCCGAACACCGGGGAGCTGTTTTTT. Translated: CATSDGGPNTGELFF.

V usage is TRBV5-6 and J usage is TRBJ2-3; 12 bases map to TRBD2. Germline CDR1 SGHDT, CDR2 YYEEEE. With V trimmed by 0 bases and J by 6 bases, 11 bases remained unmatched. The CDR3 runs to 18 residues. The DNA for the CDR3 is TGTGCCAGCAGCTTGGTAGTGGGACTAGCGGGTTCCAGGGATACGCAGTATTTT. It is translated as CASSLVVGLAGSRDTQYF.

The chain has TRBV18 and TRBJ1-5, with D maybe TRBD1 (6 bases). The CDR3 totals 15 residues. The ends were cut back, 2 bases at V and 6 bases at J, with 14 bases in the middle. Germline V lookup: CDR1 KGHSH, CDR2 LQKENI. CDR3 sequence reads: CASSPMSGAAQPQHF. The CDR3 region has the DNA TGTGCCAGCTCACCAATGTCAGGGGCGGCTCAGCCCCAGCATTTT.

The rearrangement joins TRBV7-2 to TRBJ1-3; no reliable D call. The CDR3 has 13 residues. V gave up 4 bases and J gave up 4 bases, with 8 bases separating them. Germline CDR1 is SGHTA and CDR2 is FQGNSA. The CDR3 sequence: CASSSRTGNTIYF. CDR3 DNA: TGTGCCAGCAGCTCCCGTACGGGAAACACCATATATTTT.

CDR3 sequence (DNA): TGTGCCAGCAGCTTGATGGGCTACGGCACTGAAGCTTTCTTT. This translates into CASSLMGYGTEAFF. J is TRBJ1-1 and V is TRBV5-6; no firm D call. V gave up 1 base and J gave up 4 bases, with 11 bases separating them. This CDR3 region has 14 residues. The germline V gene has CDR1 SGHDT and CDR2 YYEEEE.

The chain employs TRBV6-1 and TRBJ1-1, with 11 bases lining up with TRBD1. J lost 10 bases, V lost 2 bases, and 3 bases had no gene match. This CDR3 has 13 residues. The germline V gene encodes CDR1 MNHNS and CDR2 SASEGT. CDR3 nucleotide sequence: TGTGCCAGCAGTGAAAGCGGGACAGGGGGAGCTTTCTTT. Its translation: CASSESGTGGAFF.

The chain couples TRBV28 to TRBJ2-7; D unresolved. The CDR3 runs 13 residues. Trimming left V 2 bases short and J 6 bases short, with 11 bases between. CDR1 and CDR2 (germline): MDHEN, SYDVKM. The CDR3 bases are TGTGCCAGCAGTTTAATAGGCCCGGGCGAGCAGTACTTC. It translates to CASSLIGPGEQYF.

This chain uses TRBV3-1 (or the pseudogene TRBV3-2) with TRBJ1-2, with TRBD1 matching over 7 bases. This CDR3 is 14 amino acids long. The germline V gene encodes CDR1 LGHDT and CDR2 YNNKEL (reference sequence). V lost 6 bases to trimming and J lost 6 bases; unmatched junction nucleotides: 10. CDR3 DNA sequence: TGTGCCAGCAGTCACCCAAAGACAGGGAATGGCTACACCTTC. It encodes CASSHPKTGNGYTF.